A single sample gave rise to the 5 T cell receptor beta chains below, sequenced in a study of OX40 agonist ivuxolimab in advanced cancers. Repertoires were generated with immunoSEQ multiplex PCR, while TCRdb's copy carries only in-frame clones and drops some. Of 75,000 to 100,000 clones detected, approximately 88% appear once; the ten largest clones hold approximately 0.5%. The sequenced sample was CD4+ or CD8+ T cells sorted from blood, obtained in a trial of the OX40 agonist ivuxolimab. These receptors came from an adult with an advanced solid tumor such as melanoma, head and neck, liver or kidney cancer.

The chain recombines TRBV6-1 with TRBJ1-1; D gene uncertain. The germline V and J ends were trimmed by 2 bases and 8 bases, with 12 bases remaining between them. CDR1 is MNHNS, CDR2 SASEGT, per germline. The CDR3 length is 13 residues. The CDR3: CASSELVVVEAFF. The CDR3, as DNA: TGTGCCAGCAGTGAATTGGTCGTGGTCGAAGCTTTCTTT.

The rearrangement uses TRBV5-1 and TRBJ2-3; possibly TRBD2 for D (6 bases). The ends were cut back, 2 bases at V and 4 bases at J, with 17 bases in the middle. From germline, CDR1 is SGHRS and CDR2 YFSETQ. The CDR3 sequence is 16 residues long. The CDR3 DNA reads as TGCGCCAGCAGCTTCCGGGACTTGACTTCCTCAGATACGCAGTATTTT. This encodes CASSFRDLTSSDTQYF.

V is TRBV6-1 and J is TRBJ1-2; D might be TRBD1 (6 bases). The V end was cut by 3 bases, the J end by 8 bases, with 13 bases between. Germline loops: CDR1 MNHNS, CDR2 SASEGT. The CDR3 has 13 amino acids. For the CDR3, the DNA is TGTGCCAGCAGTGAGAGGGGGTATGAAGGCTACACCTTC. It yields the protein CASSERGYEGYTF.

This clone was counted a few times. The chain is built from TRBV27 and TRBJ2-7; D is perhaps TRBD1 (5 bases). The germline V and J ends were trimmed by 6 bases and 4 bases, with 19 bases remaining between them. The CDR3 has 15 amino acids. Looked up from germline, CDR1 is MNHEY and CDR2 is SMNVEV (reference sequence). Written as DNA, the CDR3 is TGTGCCAGCAGCCCTACAGGAATCGGTTCATACGAGCAGTACTTC. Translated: CASSPTGIGSYEQYF.

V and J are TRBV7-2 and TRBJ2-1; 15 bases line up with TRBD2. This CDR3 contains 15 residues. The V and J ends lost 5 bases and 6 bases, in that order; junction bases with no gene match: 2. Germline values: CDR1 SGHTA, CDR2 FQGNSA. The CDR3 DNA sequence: TGTGCCAGCAGCCCGGGACTAGCGGGGGGCAATGAGCAGTTCTTC. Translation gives CASSPGLAGGNEQFF.